This TCR beta chain was recorded in a study of Tregs in tolerant kidney transplant recipients. Here immunoSEQ multiplex PCR was the method, and the copy in TCRdb shows in-frame clones only, minus some. The repertoire holds 15,000 to 18,000 clones, with roughly 92% as singletons. The trim removed 6 bases at V and 4 bases at J, leaving 5 bases unmatched. The CDR3 has 15 residues. The germline V gene encodes CDR1 SNHLY and CDR2 FYNNEI. The sample was CD8+ T cells from blood. This receptor was obtained from a human donor in good health. V is TRBV2 and J is TRBJ2-1, with 11 bases lining up with TRBD2. CDR3 protein: CASRRGTSGYNEQFF. CDR3 DNA sequence: TGTGCCAGCAGGCGGGGGACTAGCGGTTACAATGAGCAGTTCTTC.